One and the same sample provided the 23 T cell receptor beta chains below, sequenced in a study of control samples from healthy donors and cancer patients. Using immunoSEQ multiplex PCR, the repertoire was profiled, and TCRdb retains in-frame clones only, with some absent. The sample has about 100,000 clones; 87% are singletons. Material for sequencing was blood. These receptors all come from a woman between 50 and 59 years old in good health.

The chain combines TRBV5-1 with TRBJ2-2, with a possible D match to TRBD2 (6 bases). Germline CDR1 and CDR2: SGHRS and YFSETQ. The CDR3 spans 13 residues. V was shortened by 4 bases and J by 6 bases, with 10 bases between the two germline ends. The CDR3 DNA reads as TGCGCCAGCAGCGATGGAGGGGCCGGGGAGCTGTTTTTT. Translated: CASSDGGAGELFF.

CDR3 region: CASSLPLAGGYEQYF. The DNA for the CDR3 is TGTGCCAGCAGTTTACCGCTAGCAGGCGGCTACGAGCAGTACTTC. The gene calls are TRBV2 and TRBJ2-7; the D gene is possibly TRBD2 (5 bases). This CDR3 region has 15 residues. Between the trimmed V and J ends, which lost 5 bases and 3 bases, there was a span of 17 bases. Germline lookup yields CDR1 SNHLY and CDR2 FYNNEI.

The CDR3 reads CASSPPSGRTEAFF. CDR3 sequence (DNA): TGTGCCAGCAGTCCCCCCTCTGGTAGGACTGAAGCTTTCTTT. The J gene is TRBJ1-1, the V gene TRBV6-5, with D hard to call. CDR1 and CDR2 from the germline V gene are MNHEY and SVGAGI. Trimming removed 5 bases from V and 5 bases from J, with 15 bases in between. CDR3 size: 14 residues.

The gene calls are TRBV12-3 or TRBV12-4 and TRBJ1-5, with unresolved D. The V end lost 6 bases, the J end lost 0 bases, and 6 bases lay between the germline ends. CDR3 length equals 13 residues. The CDR3 sequence: CASRSNSNQPQHF. The CDR3 DNA sequence: TGTGCCAGCAGGAGTAATAGCAATCAGCCCCAGCATTTT.

This chain connects TRBV28 to TRBJ2-7, with a tentative D call TRBD2 (5 bases). Trimming shortened V by 3 bases and J by 2 bases, and 8 bases separated the two germline ends. The CDR3 runs 13 residues. Germline CDR1 reads MDHEN; CDR2 reads SYDVKM. In nucleotides, the CDR3 is TGTGCCAGCAGTTTGGGAGTCCCCTACGAGCAGTACGTC. Translation: CASSLGVPYEQYV.

The gene calls are TRBV24-1 and TRBJ2-7, with D possibly matching TRBD2 (6 bases). The germline CDR1 and CDR2 sequences are KGHDR and SFDVKD. V was cut by 3 bases and J by 0 bases, with 14 bases left in between. This CDR3 has 16 residues. CDR3 loop: CATSDLGRLSSYEQYV. The CDR3 nucleotides are TGTGCCACCAGTGATCTCGGGAGACTGAGCTCCTACGAGCAGTACGTC.

This clone has only a few counts. The chain carries TRBV7-2 and TRBJ2-5; TRBD2 matches 15 bases. This CDR3 is built from 18 residues. J lost 6 bases, V lost 5 bases, and 13 bases had no gene match. CDR1 and CDR2 (germline): SGHTA, FQGNSA. Written as DNA, the CDR3 is TGTGCCAGCAGCCTCGGGACTAGCGGGAGGCGGCTCGGAAAGACCCAGTACTTC. Its translation is CASSLGTSGRRLGKTQYF. Based on the CDR3 plus reference TRBV7-2 and TRBJ2-5, the full variable domain is GAGVSQSPSNKVTEKGKDVELRCDPISGHTALYWYRQSLGQGLEFLIYFQGNSAPDKSGLPSDRFSAERTGGSVSTLTIQRTQQEDSAVYLCASSLGTSGRRLGKTQYFGPGTRLLVL.

The rearrangement uses TRBV9 and TRBJ1-2; D unresolved. CDR1 and CDR2 from the germline V gene are SGDLS and YYNGEE. The germline V and J ends were trimmed by 1 base and 3 bases, with 10 bases remaining between them. The CDR3 covers 14 residues. CDR3 bases: TGTGCCAGCAGCGTATCCCCGGTCGACTATGGCTACACCTTC. It translates to CASSVSPVDYGYTF.

V gene TRBV7-3 combines with J gene TRBJ2-5; D may be TRBD1 (5 bases). V lost 6 bases and J 3 bases, leaving 11 bases between the germline ends. Germline V gene data show CDR1 as SGHTA and CDR2 as FQGTGA. The CDR3 length is 13 residues. CDR3 loop: CASRPTGEETQYF. CDR3 nucleotides: TGTGCCAGCAGACCCACAGGCGAAGAGACCCAGTACTTC.

V and J are TRBV14 and TRBJ1-3; D unresolved. The germline V gene has CDR1 SGHDN and CDR2 FVKESK. Trimming removed 5 bases from V and 4 bases from J, with 12 bases in between. The CDR3 is 14 residues long. The chain's CDR3 is CASSSRPGGNTIYF. The CDR3 DNA reads as TGTGCCAGCAGCTCCCGTCCAGGAGGAAACACCATATATTTT.

The rearrangement joins TRBV7-9 to TRBJ1-6; 9 bases agree with TRBD1. The CDR3 loop spans 14 amino acids. With V trimmed by 6 bases and J by 9 bases, 6 bases remained unmatched. Germline V gene data show CDR1 as SEHNR and CDR2 as FQNEAQ (reference sequence). As DNA, the CDR3 is TGTGCCAGCAGGACGACAGGGGGTGGTTCACCCCTCCACTTT. Protein product: CASRTTGGGSPLHF.

The CDR3 DNA is TGTGCCAGCAGCTTCCAGGGGTGGGGGCGTGAAGCTTTCTTT. Its translation is CASSFQGWGREAFF. V and J are TRBV7-2 and TRBJ1-1; weak D call: TRBD1 (6 bases). Germline CDR1 is SGHTA and CDR2 is FQGNSA. The CDR3 length is 14 residues. V shed 3 bases and J shed 7 bases, with 15 bases lying between them.

The count of this clone is one. V and J are TRBV6-4 and TRBJ1-2, with no clear D. Looked up from germline, CDR1 is MRHNA and CDR2 is SNTAGT. The CDR3 runs 12 residues. Deletions cut 3 bases from V and 7 bases from J, with 9 bases between. The CDR3 is CASSDTGSGYTF. The CDR3 DNA reads as TGTGCCAGCAGTGATACTGGCAGTGGCTACACCTTC.

V usage is TRBV18 and J usage is TRBJ1-4; TRBD1 matches 7 bases. This CDR3 has 15 amino acids. Germline CDR1 reads KGHSH; CDR2 reads LQKENI. V was pared by 2 bases and J by 0 bases, with 0 bases of the junction left unmatched. This chain's CDR3 is CASSPTGATNEKLFF. The CDR3 DNA is TGTGCCAGCTCACCAACAGGGGCAACTAATGAAAAACTGTTTTTT.

J is TRBJ1-2 and V is TRBV19, with a tentative D call TRBD1 (5 bases). Germline CDR1 and CDR2: LNHDA and SQIVND (reference sequence). There are 12 residues in the CDR3. The V and J ends lost 5 bases and 6 bases respectively, with 10 bases between them. CDR3 bases: TGTGCCAGTAGTCTGGTAGGGGATGGCTACACCTTC. Protein product: CASSLVGDGYTF.

The rearrangement uses TRBV19 and TRBJ2-7, with TRBD1 identical over 10 bases. This CDR3 spans 13 amino acids. V gave up 6 bases and J gave up 4 bases; unmatched junction bases: 3. From germline, CDR1 is LNHDA and CDR2 SQIVND (reference sequence). In nucleotides, the CDR3 is TGTGCCAGTAGCTCGGACAGGGGGTACGAGCAGTACTTC. Encoded protein: CASSSDRGYEQYF.

The rearrangement joins TRBV7-2 to TRBJ1-4, with D tentatively TRBD1 (6 bases). Germline loops: CDR1 SGHTA, CDR2 FQGNSA. V was clipped by 4 bases and J by 2 bases, with 8 bases between them. The CDR3 is made up of 14 amino acids. The CDR3 sequence is CASSYGGTNEKLFF. In DNA, the CDR3 is TGTGCCAGCAGCTACGGGGGCACTAATGAAAAACTGTTTTTT.

This chain links TRBV11-2 with TRBJ1-2; D perhaps matches TRBD1 (6 bases). V lost 5 bases, J lost 1 base, and 14 bases lay in between. Germline-derived CDR1 and CDR2 are SGHAT and FQNNGV. The CDR3 runs 15 residues. CDR3 in amino acids: CASSAKRDINYGYTF. CDR3 sequence (DNA): TGTGCCAGCAGCGCAAAGCGGGACATTAACTATGGCTACACCTTC.

This clone is a singleton in its sample. The V call is TRBV6-1, the J call TRBJ2-3, with TRBD2 matching over 9 bases. Germline V CDR1 and CDR2: MNHNS, SASEGT. The junction had 18 bases not matched to a gene; V was cut back by 2 bases and J by 0 bases. The CDR3 runs 21 residues. CDR3: CASSEKRERGDTAGSTDTQYF. CDR3 nucleotides: TGTGCCAGCAGTGAAAAGAGGGAGCGGGGGGACACGGCGGGTAGCACAGATACGCAGTATTTT.

J is TRBJ1-2 and V is TRBV11-2, with a possible D match to TRBD1 (5 bases). The CDR3 is 14 amino acids. The V and J ends lost 3 bases and 4 bases respectively, with 12 bases between them. Germline V gene sequence: CDR1 SGHAT, CDR2 FQNNGV. The CDR3 loop reads CASSFGTGPYGYTF. The CDR3 DNA reads as TGTGCCAGCAGCTTTGGTACAGGACCCTATGGCTACACCTTC.

The genes are TRBV2 and TRBJ2-2, with a possible D match to TRBD1 (5 bases). Deletions cut 3 bases from V and 4 bases from J, with 9 bases between. This CDR3 comprises 14 residues. The V gene's germline CDR1 is SNHLY and CDR2 FYNNEI. CDR3: CASSEGRGTGELFF. CDR3 nucleotide sequence: TGTGCCAGCAGTGAGGGAAGGGGCACCGGGGAGCTGTTTTTT.

The chain couples TRBV7-2 to TRBJ1-5; D gene ambiguous. Germline V gives CDR1 SGHTA, CDR2 FQGNSA. This CDR3 spans 15 amino acids. V lost 5 bases, J lost 0 bases, and 11 bases lay in between. CDR3 amino acids: CASSPDGLSNQPQHF. CDR3 sequence (DNA): TGTGCCAGCAGCCCGGACGGACTTAGCAATCAGCCCCAGCATTTT.

As DNA, the CDR3 is TGTGCCAGCAGCCCCGGGCTAGCGGGGGGTTATAGCTCCTACGAGCAGTACTTC. As protein: CASSPGLAGGYSSYEQYF. The rearrangement links TRBV14 to TRBJ2-7; TRBD2 aligns across 11 bases. V dropped 4 bases and J dropped 0; count of bases not matched to a gene: 11. CDR3 length: 18 residues. Germline-derived CDR1 and CDR2 are SGHDN and FVKESK.